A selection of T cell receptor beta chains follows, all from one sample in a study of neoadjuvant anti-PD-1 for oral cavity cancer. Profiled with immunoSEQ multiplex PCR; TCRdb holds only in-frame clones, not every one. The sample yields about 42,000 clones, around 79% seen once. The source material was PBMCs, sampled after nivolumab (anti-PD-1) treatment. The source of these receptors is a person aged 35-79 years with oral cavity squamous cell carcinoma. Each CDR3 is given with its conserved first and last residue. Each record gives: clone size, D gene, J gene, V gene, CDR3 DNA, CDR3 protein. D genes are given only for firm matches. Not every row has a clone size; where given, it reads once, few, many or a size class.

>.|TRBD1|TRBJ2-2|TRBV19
TGTGCCAGTAGCCCCGGGACAGGGGGCATCTTGGGCACCGGGGAGCTGTTTTTT
CASSPGTGGILGTGELFF
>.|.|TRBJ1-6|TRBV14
TGTGCCAGCAGCCAAGAAGCAGGGTGGAATTCACCCCTCCACTTT
CASSQEAGWNSPLHF
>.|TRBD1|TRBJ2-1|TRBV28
TGTGCCGGCAGGGGGAGCTCCTACAATGAGCAGTTCTTC
CAGRGSSYNEQFF
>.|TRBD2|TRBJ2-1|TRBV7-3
TGTGCCAGCAGCGGGACTAGGGGGGTGGATGAGCAGTTCTTC
CASSGTRGVDEQFF
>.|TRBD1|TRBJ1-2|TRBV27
TGTGCCAGCAGTTTTATGACAGGGAGTTCGGCCACCTTC
CASSFMTGSSATF
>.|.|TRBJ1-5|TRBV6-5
TGTGCCAGCAGTGAAGTTTTCGATCAGCCCCAGCATTTT
CASSEVFDQPQHF
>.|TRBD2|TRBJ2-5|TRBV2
TGTGCCAGCAGTGAAGGACTAGCGGGGGGCCAAGAGACCCAGTACTTC
CASSEGLAGGQETQYF
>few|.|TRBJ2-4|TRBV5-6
TGTGCCAGCAGCTTGAGAGGCCTAGCCAAAAACATTCAGTACTTC
CASSLRGLAKNIQYF
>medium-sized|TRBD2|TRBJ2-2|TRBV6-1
TGTGCCAGCAGTGAAAGGCTAGCGGGGGGCCTCGGGGAGCTGTTTTTT
CASSERLAGGLGELFF
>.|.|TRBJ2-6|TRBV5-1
TGCGCCAGCAGCCAGCCAGGGGCGGGGGCCAACGTCCTGACTTTC
CASSQPGAGANVLTF
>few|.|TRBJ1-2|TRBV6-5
TGTGCCACCCTCCAGGGCACCTATGGCTACACCTTC
CATLQGTYGYTF
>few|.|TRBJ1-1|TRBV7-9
TGTGCCAGCAGTCACAGGAACCTGAACACTGAAGCTTTCTTT
CASSHRNLNTEAFF
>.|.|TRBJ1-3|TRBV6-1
TGTGCCAGCAGTGATGGGGTCCTGAGCTCTGGAAACACCATATATTTT
CASSDGVLSSGNTIYF
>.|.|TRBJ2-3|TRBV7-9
TGTGCCAGCACTTTTGTAGGGAGCAATACAGATACGCAGTATTTT
CASTFVGSNTDTQYF
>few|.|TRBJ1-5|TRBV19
TGTGCCAGTAGTATAGGGCAGGGTTCAGGCCAGCCCCAGCATTTT
CASSIGQGSGQPQHF
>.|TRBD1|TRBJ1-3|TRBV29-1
TGCAGCGTTGCCGGGACAGTGGGAAACACCATATATTTT
CSVAGTVGNTIYF
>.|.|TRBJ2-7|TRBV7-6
TGTGCCAGCAGCTCCTTGAGCTACGAGCAGTACTTC
CASSSLSYEQYF
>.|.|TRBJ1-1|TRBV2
TGTGCCAGCAGTGGGTACAGGGAAGCTTTCTTT
CASSGYREAFF
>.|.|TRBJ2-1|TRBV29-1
TGCAGCGTTGAAGACGGACTTCCTGAGCAGTTCTTC
CSVEDGLPEQFF
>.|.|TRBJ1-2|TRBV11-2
TGTGCCAGCAGCTTTCGGGACGGCTATGGCTACACCTTC
CASSFRDGYGYTF
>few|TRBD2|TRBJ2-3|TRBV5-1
TGCGCCAGCTCGGGACTAGCGGGGGGGATCACAGATACGCAGTATTTT
CASSGLAGGITDTQYF
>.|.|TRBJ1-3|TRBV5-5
TGTGCCAGCAGCCCAATTTGGACGGAAGCCTCTGGAAACACCATATATTTT
CASSPIWTEASGNTIYF
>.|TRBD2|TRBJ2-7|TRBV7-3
TGTGCCAGCAGCTTAGACCCGGGGGGCTACGAGCAGTACTTC
CASSLDPGGYEQYF
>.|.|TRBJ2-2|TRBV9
TGTGCCAGCAGCGTATTCGGGGGCGCGAACACCGGGGAGCTGTTTTTT
CASSVFGGANTGELFF
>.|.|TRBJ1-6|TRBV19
TGTGCCAGTAGTCGATACGGGGGGAACGCACCCCTCCACTTT
CASSRYGGNAPLHF
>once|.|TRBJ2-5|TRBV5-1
TGCGCCAGCAGCTTCGGACTGCGGGAGACCCAGTACTTC
CASSFGLRETQYF
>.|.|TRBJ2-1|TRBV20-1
TGCAGTGCTAGACCCCCAGGGGAGCAGTTCTTC
CSARPPGEQFF
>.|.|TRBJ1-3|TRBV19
TGTGCCAGTACCAGGGACGGGGTCAGCTCTGGAAACACCATATATTTT
CASTRDGVSSGNTIYF
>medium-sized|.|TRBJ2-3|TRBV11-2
TGTGCCAGCAGCCTCACGGGGAGTACGCAGTATTTT
CASSLTGSTQYF
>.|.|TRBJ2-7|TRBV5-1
TGCGCCAGCAGCTTGGCAGCCGAGCAGTACTTC
CASSLAAEQYF
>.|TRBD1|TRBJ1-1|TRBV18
TGTGCCAGCTCACAGGGGGCTCTAACTGAAGCTTTCTTT
CASSQGALTEAFF
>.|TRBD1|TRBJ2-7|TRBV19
TGTGCCAGTAGCCCCGACAGGGTGGGGCAGTACTTC
CASSPDRVGQYF
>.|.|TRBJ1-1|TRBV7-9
TGTGCCAGCACCCTGATGGGGGTGGACACTGAAGCTTTCTTT
CASTLMGVDTEAFF
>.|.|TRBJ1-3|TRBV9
TGTGCCAGCAGCGTAGGTGCGGGGGGCTTTGGAGGAAACACCATATATTTT
CASSVGAGGFGGNTIYF
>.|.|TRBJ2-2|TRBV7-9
TGCGCCAGCAGCTTACAGGGCCGGGCCACCGGGGAGCTGTTTTTT
CASSLQGRATGELFF
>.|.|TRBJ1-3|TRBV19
TGTGCCAGTAATAAAGGGACAACATCTGGAAACACCATATATTTT
CASNKGTTSGNTIYF
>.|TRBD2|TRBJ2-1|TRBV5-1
TGCGCCAGCAGAAGACTAGCGGACTCCTACAATGAGCAGTTCTTC
CASRRLADSYNEQFF
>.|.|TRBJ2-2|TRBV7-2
TGTGCCAGCAGCTTGGACAGATTAGGCGGGGAGCTGTTTTTT
CASSLDRLGGELFF
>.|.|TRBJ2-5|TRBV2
TGTACCTTCTTAGGGGTAGAGACCCAGTACTTC
CTFLGVETQYF
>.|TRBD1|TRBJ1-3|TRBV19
TGTGCCAGTAGTTGGACAGGAGGAAACACCATATATTTT
CASSWTGGNTIYF
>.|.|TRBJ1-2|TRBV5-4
TGTGCCAGCAGCTTGGGCCCGCCGGGGAGCTATGGCTACACCTTC
CASSLGPPGSYGYTF
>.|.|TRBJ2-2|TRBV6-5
TGTGCCAGCAGTTACCTGGGAACCGGGGAGCTGTTTTTT
CASSYLGTGELFF
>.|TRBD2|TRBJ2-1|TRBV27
TGTGCCAGCAGTTTAGCGGGGGGCCCCCCTTACAATGAGCAGTTCTTC
CASSLAGGPPYNEQFF
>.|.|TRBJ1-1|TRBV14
TGTGCCAGCAGCTTGAATACCTATAACACTGAAGCTTTCTTT
CASSLNTYNTEAFF
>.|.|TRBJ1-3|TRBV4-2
TGTGCCAGCAGCCAAGAATTTAGAAACACCATATATTTT
CASSQEFRNTIYF
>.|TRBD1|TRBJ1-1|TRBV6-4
TGTGCCAGCTTCGGACAGGGAGAAACTGAAGCTTTCTTT
CASFGQGETEAFF
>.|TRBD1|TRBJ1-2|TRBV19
TGTGCCAGTAGTTCAACCAGGGGGCTAAACTATGGCTACACCTTC
CASSSTRGLNYGYTF
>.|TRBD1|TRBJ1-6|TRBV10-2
TGCGCCAGCAGTGAGTACCCTGGGACAGTCTATAATTCACCCCTCCACTTT
CASSEYPGTVYNSPLHF
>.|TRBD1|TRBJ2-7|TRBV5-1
TGCGCCAGCAGGCCGGGACAGACCTACGAGCAGTACTTC
CASRPGQTYEQYF
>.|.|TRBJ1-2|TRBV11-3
TGTGCCAGCAGCGCGGCCAGGGATTGGGTTGGCTACACCTTC
CASSAARDWVGYTF
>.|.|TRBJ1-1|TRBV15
TGTGCCACTCGGACTGAGATGAACACTGAAGCTTTCTTT
CATRTEMNTEAFF
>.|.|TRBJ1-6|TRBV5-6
TGTGCCAGCAGCGCGAAAAGTAATTCACCCCTCCACTTT
CASSAKSNSPLHF
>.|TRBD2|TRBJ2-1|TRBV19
TGTGCCAGTAGCCTTCTTGCGGGGGGGGTTAGAGGTGAGCAGTTCTTC
CASSLLAGGVRGEQFF
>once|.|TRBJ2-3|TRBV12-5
TGTGCTAGTGGTCCCGGGGGCGCAGATACGCAGTATTTT
CASGPGGADTQYF
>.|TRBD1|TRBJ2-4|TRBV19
TGTGCCAGTAGACCAGGGGGACAGGGAGTTCTAGCCAAAAACATTCAGTACTTC
CASRPGGQGVLAKNIQYF
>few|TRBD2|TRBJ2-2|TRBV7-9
TGTGCCAGCAGCTTATCCCCAGGACTAGCGGAGAACACCGGGGAGCTGTTTTTT
CASSLSPGLAENTGELFF